This TCR beta chain is drawn from a study of post-analysis software for immune sequencing data. At the level of the study: Patients with relapsing-remitting, secondary progressive and progressive-relapsing multiple sclerosis courses were all represented.

Included in the TCR beta cDNA libraries were unique molecular identifiers. Once 1 to 10 million T cells were used, about 490,000 cDNA molecules resulted. TCRdb re-called the PCR reads with MiXCR, one entry per CDR3 protein. This sample has approximately 460,000 distinct CDR3 sequences, with less than 45% found just once. This clonotype was seen a few times. Antigen specificity is unknown. Whole-study findings and limits: Higher frequency in patients than in controls was seen for roughly five TRBV segments, with TRBV5-6, TRBV5-1 and TRBV20-1 among them. Pronounced co-clustering by F measure was evident among identically batched samples. Multiple sclerosis patients showed significantly lower normalized Chao1 diversity than controls did.

This CDR3 is 12 amino acids long. The V and J ends lost 6 bases and 8 bases, in that order; junction bases with no gene match: 6. Germline assignment: CDR1 SQVTM and CDR2 ANQGSEA. Material for sequencing was blood. The chain links TRBV29-1 to TRBJ1-4, with 7 bases matching TRBD1. The TCR was taken from a girl aged 10 to 17 with multiple sclerosis. The CDR3, as DNA: TGCAGCGTCCGAGCGGGACAGGAAAAACTGTTTTTT. This translates into CSVRAGQEKLFF.